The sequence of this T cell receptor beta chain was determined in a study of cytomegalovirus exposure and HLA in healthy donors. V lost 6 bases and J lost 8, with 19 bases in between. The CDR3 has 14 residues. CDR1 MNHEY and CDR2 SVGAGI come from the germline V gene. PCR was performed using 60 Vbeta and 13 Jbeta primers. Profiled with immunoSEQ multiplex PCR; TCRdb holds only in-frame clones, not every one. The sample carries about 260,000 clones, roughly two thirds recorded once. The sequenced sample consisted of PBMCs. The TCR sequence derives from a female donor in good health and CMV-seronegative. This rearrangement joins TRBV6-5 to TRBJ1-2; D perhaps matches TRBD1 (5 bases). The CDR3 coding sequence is TGTGCCAGCAGCGGGGGGAGGAGAGGGAGAGGCTACACCTTC. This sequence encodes CASSGGRRGRGYTF.